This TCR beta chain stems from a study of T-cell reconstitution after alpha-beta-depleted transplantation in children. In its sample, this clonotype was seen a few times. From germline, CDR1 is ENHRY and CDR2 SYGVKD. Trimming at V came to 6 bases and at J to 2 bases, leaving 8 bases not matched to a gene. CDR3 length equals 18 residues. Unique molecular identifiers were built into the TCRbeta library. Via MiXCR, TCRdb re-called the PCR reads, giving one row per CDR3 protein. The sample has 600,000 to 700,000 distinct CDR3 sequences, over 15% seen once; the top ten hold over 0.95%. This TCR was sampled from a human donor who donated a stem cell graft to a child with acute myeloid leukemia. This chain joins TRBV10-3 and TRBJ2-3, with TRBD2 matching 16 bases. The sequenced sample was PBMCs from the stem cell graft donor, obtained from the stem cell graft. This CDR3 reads CAIRKGTSGGASTDTQYF. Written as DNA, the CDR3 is TGTGCCATCAGGAAGGGGACTAGCGGGGGGGCCTCCACAGATACGCAGTATTTT.